This TCR beta chain came from a study of T-cell memory formation after mild COVID-19. This clonotype was detected only a few times. CDR1 and CDR2 from the germline V gene are MNHEY and SVGEGT. The CDR3 length is 13 residues. Trimming cost V 6 bases and J 5 bases, with 13 bases left between them. From the 5' RACE reads, TCRdb called clonotypes with MiXCR, one entry per CDR3 protein. The table lists under 550,000 distinct CDR3 sequences, roughly 17% of them singletons. The chain joins TRBV6-2 or TRBV6-3 to TRBJ1-1; D might be TRBD1 (5 bases). Sequenced: PBMCs or a T cell subset sorted from them (not recorded which). This clonotype was sampled from a man aged 18-30 years who had mild COVID-19 (a few samples of this study predate the infection). Cell type and time point are not known. In DNA form, the CDR3 reads TGTGCCAGCAGGACCACAGGTGGAACTGAAGCTTTCTTT. Its protein product is CASRTTGGTEAFF.